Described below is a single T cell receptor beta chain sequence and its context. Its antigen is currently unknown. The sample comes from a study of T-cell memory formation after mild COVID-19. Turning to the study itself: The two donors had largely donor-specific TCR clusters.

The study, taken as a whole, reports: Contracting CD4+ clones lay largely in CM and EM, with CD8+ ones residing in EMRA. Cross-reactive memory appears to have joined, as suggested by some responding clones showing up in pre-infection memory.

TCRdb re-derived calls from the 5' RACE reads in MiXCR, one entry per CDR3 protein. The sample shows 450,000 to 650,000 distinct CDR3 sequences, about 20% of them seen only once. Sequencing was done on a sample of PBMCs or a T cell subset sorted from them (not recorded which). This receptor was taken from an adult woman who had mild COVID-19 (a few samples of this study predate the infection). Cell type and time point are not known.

CDR3 residues: CASSKSQVTGELFF. The CDR3 nucleotides are TGTGCCAGCAGCAAAAGTCAGGTCACCGGGGAGCTGTTTTTT. This chain uses TRBV11-2 with TRBJ2-2; no definite D call. V gave up 5 bases and J gave up 4 bases, with 11 bases separating them. The CDR3 has 14 residues. Per the germline V gene, CDR1 is SGHAT and CDR2 is FQNNGV.